This T cell receptor (beta chain) originates from a study of Tregs in tolerant kidney transplant recipients. Study context: A 3-day belatacept mixed lymphocyte reaction, sometimes plus 5-day graft donor restimulation, preceded CD4+CD25+CD127- sorting.

The assay was immunoSEQ multiplex PCR, and TCRdb's table has in-frame clones only and misses some. The sample has 20,000 or so clones; roughly 65% are singletons. In the case of this clone: Its antigen is not known.

The ends were cut back, 1 base at V and 1 base at J, with 10 bases in the middle. The V gene's germline CDR1 is MNHEY and CDR2 SVGAGI. CDR3 length equals 15 residues. The TCR comes from a human donor in good health. Sequencing was carried out using Tregs from blood cultured with allogeneic cells. The chain joins TRBV6-5 to TRBJ1-1, with a weak D call TRBD1 (6 bases). The CDR3 DNA reads TGTGCCAGCAGTTACTTCAGGGGTCCGAACACTGAAGCTTTCTTT. Translated, it gives CASSYFRGPNTEAFF.